Each of the 17 T cell receptor beta chains below was sequenced from the same sample in a study of cytomegalovirus exposure and HLA in healthy donors. The primer mix had 60 Vbeta and 13 Jbeta primers. Assay: immunoSEQ multiplex PCR; the TCRdb copy retains only in-frame clones and omits some. The sample has 90,000 to 130,000 clones; under 70% are singletons. The sample taken for sequencing was PBMCs. The receptors shown here come from a man aged 25 to 40 in good health and CMV-seropositive.

V is TRBV5-1 and J is TRBJ1-3; tentatively, D is TRBD1 (6 bases). The CDR3 covers 15 residues. The germline V gene has CDR1 SGHRS and CDR2 YFSETQ. Trimming pared 7 bases from V and 2 bases from J, leaving 16 bases between. CDR3 in amino acids: CASGSDAGAGNTIYF. CDR3 coding DNA: TGCGCCAGCGGGTCCGACGCAGGGGCTGGAAACACCATATATTTT.

This clone has only a few counts. This chain links TRBV5-1 with TRBJ1-1, with 8 bases fitting TRBD1. J lost 4 bases, V lost 4 bases, and 12 bases had no gene match. Germline V gives CDR1 SGHRS, CDR2 YFSETQ. There are 16 residues in the CDR3. CDR3 protein: CASSDKTRTGSTEAFF. CDR3 nucleotides: TGCGCCAGCAGCGACAAAACCAGGACAGGGAGCACTGAAGCTTTCTTT.

V and J are TRBV21-1 and TRBJ2-1; the table's D gene call, TRBD1, was not cross checked with the DNA. TRBV21-1 is marked as a pseudogene. CDR3 length equals 15 residues. The CDR3 spells CASSGGTGVNNEQFF. The CDR3 nucleotides read TGTGCCAGCAGCGGAGGGACAGGGGTCAACAATGAGCAGTTCTTC.

This clone was seen more than once but under ten times. This rearrangement joins TRBV7-9 to TRBJ2-4, with D tentatively TRBD2 (6 bases). Deletions cut 7 bases from V and 8 bases from J, with 15 bases between. CDR1 SEHNR and CDR2 FQNEAQ come from the germline V gene (reference sequence). CDR3 length: 13 amino acids. For the CDR3, the DNA is TGTGCCAGCACCTCGCGGGGAGTGGACATTCAGTACTTC. Protein product: CASTSRGVDIQYF.

The gene calls are TRBV30 and TRBJ1-5, with D unclear. This CDR3 is built from 15 residues. Germline V gene data show CDR1 as GTSNPN and CDR2 as SVGIG (reference sequence). Deletions cut 2 bases from V and 4 bases from J, with 15 bases between. CDR3 sequence (DNA): TGTGCCTGGAGTTCCTGGGAGGGTCGGAATCAGCCCCAGCATTTT. Amino acid sequence: CAWSSWEGRNQPQHF.

V and J are TRBV11-3 and TRBJ2-3, with 13 nucleotides matching TRBD2. J was trimmed by 2 bases and V by 2 bases; bases with no gene match: 4. The CDR3 has 17 residues. Per the germline V gene, CDR1 is SGHNT and CDR2 is YENEEA. This chain's CDR3 is CASSLMTSGRPTDTQYF. The CDR3 DNA reads as TGTGCCAGCAGCTTAATGACTAGCGGGAGGCCCACAGATACGCAGTATTTT.

The V call is TRBV5-6, the J call TRBJ2-3; 11 bases line up with TRBD2. With V trimmed by 4 bases and J by 7 bases, 8 bases remained unmatched. The germline CDR1 and CDR2 sequences are SGHDT and YYEEEE. The CDR3 runs to 15 residues. The CDR3 DNA is TGTGCCAGCAGCATGACTAGCGGGATTGCTAATACGCAGTATTTT. It specifies CASSMTSGIANTQYF.

In its sample, this clone was seen once. The genes are TRBV27 and TRBJ2-5; 14 bases are shared with TRBD2. Germline V CDR1 and CDR2: MNHEY, SMNVEV (reference sequence). The CDR3 spans 17 residues. V shed 5 bases, J shed 2 bases, and the junction held 7 bases outside the gene matches. The CDR3 DNA follows: TGTGCCAGCAGTCGACTAGCGGGAGGGATCGGGCAAGAGACCCAGTACTTC. This sequence encodes CASSRLAGGIGQETQYF.

The rearrangement uses TRBV2 and TRBJ2-1; D perhaps matches TRBD2 (5 bases). Trimming took 5 bases from V and 8 from J, leaving 10 bases between them. This CDR3 region has 12 residues. Looked up from germline, CDR1 is SNHLY and CDR2 is FYNNEI. CDR3 sequence (DNA): TGTGCCAGCAGTTACGGACTCGATGAGCAGTTCTTC. Amino acids: CASSYGLDEQFF. Drawing the rest from reference TRBV2 and TRBJ2-1, the complete variable domain is EPEVTQTPSHQVTQMGQEVILRCVPISNHLYFYWYRQILGQKVEFLVSFYNNEISEKSEIFDDQFSVERPDGSNFTLKIRSTKLEDSAMYFCASSYGLDEQFFGPGTRLTVL.

In its sample, this clone was seen once. The V call is TRBV30, the J call TRBJ2-1, with TRBD2 as a possible D gene (5 bases). Trimming pared 4 bases from V and 6 bases from J, leaving 19 bases between. Germline V gene lookup returns CDR1 GTSNPN and CDR2 SVGIG (reference sequence). The CDR3 loop spans 15 amino acids. The CDR3: CAWNKGLSGVNEQFF. As DNA, the CDR3 is TGTGCCTGGAATAAAGGACTCTCCGGCGTCAATGAGCAGTTCTTC. The whole variable domain, remainder taken from reference TRBV30 and TRBJ2-1, is SQTIHQWPATLVQPVGSPLSLECTVEGTSNPNLYWYRQAAGRGLQLLFYSVGIGQISSEVPQNLSASRPQDRQFILSSKKLLLSDSGFYLCAWNKGLSGVNEQFFGPGTRLTVL.

CDR3 sequence reads: CASSQLGQGPCEQYF. The CDR3, as DNA: TGCGCCAGCAGCCAACTGGGGCAGGGTCCCTGCGAGCAGTACTTC. The chain employs TRBV4-1 and TRBJ2-7; TRBD1 is a possible D gene (5 bases). This CDR3 has 15 amino acids. Germline CDR1 is MGHRA and CDR2 is YSYEKL. Trimming took off 2 bases at V and 6 bases at J, with 17 bases between the two ends.

V is TRBV6-5 and J is TRBJ2-7; TRBD2 is a possible D gene (5 bases). V lost 2 bases to trimming and J lost 3 bases, with 14 bases between them. The CDR3 extends over 15 amino acids. Germline V lookup: CDR1 MNHEY, CDR2 SVGAGI. For the CDR3, the DNA is TGTGCCAGCAGTTACCGGGGTTCGATGGTCTACGAGCAGTACGTC. This sequence encodes CASSYRGSMVYEQYV.

This rearrangement joins TRBV7-2 to TRBJ1-3, with a possible D match to TRBD1 (6 bases). V lost 3 bases and J 4 bases, leaving 16 bases between the germline ends. Looked up from germline, CDR1 is SGHTA and CDR2 is FQGNSA. The CDR3 contains 16 residues. The CDR3 DNA follows: TGTGCCAGCAGCTTCCGGCAGGGGTTTAACGGAAACACCATATATTTT. This codes for CASSFRQGFNGNTIYF.

This clone has just a few counts. The chain employs TRBV9 and TRBJ2-7; 8 bases fit TRBD1. The J segment lost 4 bases and the V segment lost 4 bases, leaving 13 bases of the junction unmatched. This CDR3 is 16 amino acids long. CDR1 is SGDLS, CDR2 YYNGEE, per germline. The CDR3 is CASSTDTGTGSYEQYF. In DNA, the CDR3 is TGTGCCAGCAGCACCGACACGGGGACAGGTTCGTACGAGCAGTACTTC.

The V gene is TRBV25-1, the J gene TRBJ1-6; the match to TRBD1 covers 10 bases. Germline V gene lookup returns CDR1 MGHDK and CDR2 SYGVNS. With 1 base clipped from V and 10 bases from J, the junction kept 4 bases outside the gene matches. This CDR3 region has 15 residues. CDR3 protein: CASSEFRDRGSPLHF. CDR3 bases: TGTGCCAGCAGTGAATTCCGGGACAGGGGATCACCCCTCCACTTT.

V usage is TRBV10-3 and J usage is TRBJ2-5; weak D call: TRBD2 (6 bases). Deletions cut 3 bases from V and 2 bases from J, with 13 bases between. In germline, CDR1 is ENHRY, CDR2 SYGVKD. CDR3 length: 15 residues. The CDR3: CAISEPAGLQETQYF. The CDR3 DNA follows: TGTGCCATCAGTGAACCCGCGGGGCTACAAGAGACCCAGTACTTC.

The chain combines TRBV2 with TRBJ1-2, with a tentative D call TRBD1 (5 bases). CDR3 length equals 15 residues. Germline CDR1 SNHLY, CDR2 FYNNEI. V gave up 4 bases and J gave up 5 bases, with 17 bases separating them. CDR3 sequence reads: CASSVGTSLGYGYTF. CDR3 DNA: TGTGCCAGCAGTGTAGGGACTAGTTTAGGGTATGGCTACACCTTC. Full variable domain (missing parts from reference TRBV2 and TRBJ1-2): EPEVTQTPSHQVTQMGQEVILRCVPISNHLYFYWYRQILGQKVEFLVSFYNNEISEKSEIFDDQFSVERPDGSNFTLKIRSTKLEDSAMYFCASSVGTSLGYGYTFGSGTRLTVV.